In its sample, the clone carrying this T cell receptor beta chain was seen a few times. Its antigen is not known. The data belong to a study of T cells after yellow fever vaccination. Findings of the study overall: The presence of abundant clonotypes contaminating from the bulk population was possible in FACS-sorted repertoires.

Germline V gives CDR1 MNHEY, CDR2 SVGAGI. The CDR3 runs to 12 residues. Trimming stripped 4 bases from V and 10 bases from J, with 11 bases between. In TCRdb, the 5' RACE reads were re-called with MiXCR into one record per CDR3 protein. The sample contains 300,000 to 350,000 distinct CDR3 sequences, around 4.4% of which appear only once. This TCR came from a man aged 18 to 35 who received the YFV17D yellow fever vaccine. The source was PBMCs, collected 15 days after the yellow fever booster vaccination. This rearrangement joins TRBV6-5 to TRBJ2-1, with D perhaps TRBD2 (6 bases). The DNA for the CDR3 is TGTGCCAGCAGTTGGGGACTTTCCGAGCAGTTCTTC. It yields the protein CASSWGLSEQFF.